The 19 T cell receptor beta chains reported below all come from one sample, sequenced in a study of beta chain features in type 1 diabetes. The whole isolated RNA underwent reverse transcription, so sequencing captured expressed TCRB transcripts. Libraries were prepared by immunoSEQ multiplex PCR; TCRdb keeps only in-frame clonotypes and omits some of them. The sample has 330,000 or so clones; approximately 15% are singletons. The material sequenced was central memory CD4+ T cells from blood. Receptors were obtained from a man aged 25-45 years in good health.

The rearrangement joins TRBV30 to TRBJ1-3, with D unresolved. The germline gives CDR1 GTSNPN, CDR2 SVGIG (reference sequence). This CDR3 is built from 13 residues. The V end was cut by 4 bases, the J end by 1 base, with 8 bases between. CDR3 coding DNA: TGTGCCTGGAAGGGTTGTTCTGGAAACACCATATATTTT. Translation: CAWKGCSGNTIYF.

The CDR3 loop reads CASSEDRGLVSPLHF. CDR3 coding DNA: TGTGCCAGCAGTGAGGACAGGGGGCTCGTATCACCCCTCCACTTT. The chain is built from TRBV25-1 and TRBJ1-6, with TRBD1 identical over 11 bases. The CDR3 has 15 residues. Trimming at V came to 3 bases and at J to 10 bases, leaving 5 bases not matched to a gene. CDR1 MGHDK and CDR2 SYGVNS come from the germline V gene.

This clone was detected only a few times. This sequence joins TRBV7-3 and TRBJ2-1; possible D gene TRBD1, 8 bases. CDR1 is SGHTA, CDR2 FQGTGA, per germline. This CDR3 is 15 amino acids long. Trimming removed 5 bases at V and 4 bases at J, with 15 bases between. CDR3 nucleotide sequence: TGTGCCAGCAGCCAGGGAGGGGACAGGTACAATGAGCAGTTCTTC. Amino acids: CASSQGGDRYNEQFF. Based on the CDR3 plus reference TRBV7-3 and TRBJ2-1, the full variable domain is GAGVSQTPSNKVTEKGKYVELRCDPISGHTALYWYRQSLGQGPEFLIYFQGTGAADDSGLPNDRFFAVRPEGSVSTLKIQRTERGDSAVYLCASSQGGDRYNEQFFGPGTRLTVL.

This CDR3 is CASSAAGVRTGELFF. In DNA, the CDR3 is TGTGCCAGCAGTGCCGCCGGGGTTCGTACCGGGGAGCTGTTTTTT. The V and J genes are TRBV6-5 and TRBJ2-2; tentative D call: TRBD2 (5 bases). There are 15 residues in the CDR3. Germline V gene lookup returns CDR1 MNHEY and CDR2 SVGAGI. V was trimmed by 5 bases and J by 5 bases, leaving 15 bases between them.

This clone was seen a handful of times. The chain has TRBV30 and TRBJ2-7; D is perhaps TRBD1 or TRBD2 (5 bases each). Per the germline V gene, CDR1 is GTSNPN and CDR2 is SVGIG (reference sequence). The CDR3 length is 15 residues. Trimming cost V 3 bases and J 4 bases, with 19 bases left between them. The CDR3 DNA reads as TGTGCCTGGAGCCAATTCCCGGGACCTACATACGAGCAGTACGTC. Translated: CAWSQFPGPTYEQYV.

This clone showed up just a few times. The V call is TRBV7-3, the J call TRBJ2-5, with 13 bases lining up with TRBD2. The CDR3 spans 16 residues. Per germline, CDR1 SGHTA and CDR2 FQGTGA. The V gene end was trimmed by 2 bases and the J gene end by 5 bases; junction bases not matched to a gene: 5. CDR3 protein: CASSLAGLAGVETQYF. CDR3 nucleotide sequence: TGTGCCAGCAGCTTAGCAGGACTAGCGGGAGTGGAGACCCAGTACTTC.

The table lists this clone with a few counts. V and J are TRBV5-1 and TRBJ2-7; 9 bases agree with TRBD1. V dropped 4 bases and J dropped 3; count of bases not matched to a gene: 8. The CDR3 totals 15 residues. CDR1 is SGHRS, CDR2 YFSETQ, per germline. The DNA of the CDR3 is TGCGCCAGCAGCGTAAGCACAGGGGGCGTCTACGAGCAGTACGTC. Its translation: CASSVSTGGVYEQYV.

This clone occurred a few times. The chain carries TRBV6-5 and TRBJ2-5; 9 nucleotides agree with TRBD2. CDR1 is MNHEY, CDR2 SVGAGI, per germline. J was trimmed by 5 bases and V by 2 bases; bases with no gene match: 6. This CDR3 has 15 amino acids. Here the CDR3 reads CASSYSSGGSETQYF. CDR3 in DNA: TGTGCCAGCAGTTACAGTAGCGGGGGTTCGGAGACCCAGTACTTC.

The V and J genes are TRBV5-1 and TRBJ2-4; D possibly uses TRBD1 or TRBD2 (8 bases each). Germline loops: CDR1 SGHRS, CDR2 YFSETQ. The germline V and J ends were trimmed by 3 bases and 1 base, with 20 bases remaining between them. The CDR3 is made up of 18 amino acids. The chain's CDR3 is CASSSGQGASGAKNIQYF. CDR3 bases: TGCGCCAGCAGCTCCGGACAGGGAGCTAGCGGGGCCAAAAACATTCAGTACTTC.

With respect to this clone: One junction end does not reproduce the germline sequence, and a read error may be involved. CDR3: CGTSGGYGYTF. In DNA, the CDR3 is TGTGGGACATCCGGCGGCTATGGCTACACCTTC. The chain employs TRBV20-1 and TRBJ1-2; possibly TRBD1 for D (6 bases). Germline loops: CDR1 DFQATT, CDR2 SNEGSKA (reference sequence). This CDR3 contains 11 residues.

This clone occurred a few times. The same CDR3 arises from other DNA sequences in this sample as well. This chain connects TRBV6-1 to TRBJ2-1; D remains unclear. The CDR3 covers 15 residues. Trimming stripped 0 bases from V and 4 bases from J, with 10 bases between. In germline, CDR1 is MNHNS, CDR2 SASEGT. CDR3 DNA sequence: TGTGCCAGCAGTGAAGCAGGGTCGGTTTACAATGAGCAGTTCTTC. Its protein is CASSEAGSVYNEQFF.

This clone turned up a few times. The genes are TRBV30 and TRBJ2-7; D remains unclear. The V end was cut by 0 bases, the J end by 6 bases, with 12 bases between. Per germline, CDR1 GTSNPN and CDR2 SVGIG (reference sequence). CDR3 length: 13 residues. CDR3 in amino acids: CAWSVRMDTEQYV. CDR3 coding DNA: TGTGCCTGGAGTGTAAGAATGGATACCGAGCAGTACGTC.

J is TRBJ1-1 and V is TRBV5-1; D is unresolved. Germline V gives CDR1 SGHRS, CDR2 YFSETQ. Trimming took off 5 bases at V and 4 bases at J, with 12 bases between the two ends. The CDR3 is made up of 13 amino acids. Written as DNA, the CDR3 is TGCGCCAGCAGTGGAGACACCTTCACTGAAGCTTTCTTT. Residues: CASSGDTFTEAFF.

V usage is TRBV27 and J usage is TRBJ2-2; D call uncertain. The germline V gene has CDR1 MNHEY and CDR2 SMNVEV (reference sequence). Deletions cut 6 bases from V and 4 bases from J, with 9 bases between. This CDR3 is built from 13 residues. CDR3 in amino acids: CASSLRSTGELFF. The CDR3 nucleotides read TGTGCCAGCAGCCTTAGGAGCACCGGGGAGCTGTTTTTT.

This clone has a count of ten or more. V usage is TRBV18 and J usage is TRBJ2-6, with a tentative D call TRBD2 (5 bases). The germline V and J ends were trimmed by 1 base and 2 bases, with 18 bases remaining between them. There are 19 residues in the CDR3. The germline gives CDR1 KGHSH, CDR2 LQKENI. The CDR3 region is CASSPLTPRPGTGANVLTF. CDR3 sequence (DNA): TGTGCCAGCTCACCACTTACGCCCAGGCCGGGGACTGGGGCCAACGTCCTGACTTTC.

J is TRBJ2-3 and V is TRBV4-1; TRBD2 is a possible D gene (6 bases). The CDR3 is 15 residues long. The germline V gene has CDR1 MGHRA and CDR2 YSYEKL. The ends were cut back, 0 bases at V and 3 bases at J, with 10 bases in the middle. This CDR3 reads CASSQDNGGTDTQYF. Here the CDR3 DNA reads TGCGCCAGCAGCCAAGATAACGGGGGAACAGATACGCAGTATTTT.

This clone came up a few times. J is TRBJ2-1 and V is TRBV2, with D possibly being TRBD2 (6 bases). The CDR3 has 12 amino acids. V was pared by 8 bases and J by 7 bases, with 12 bases between. CDR1 and CDR2 (germline): SNHLY, FYNNEI. The CDR3 DNA is TGTGCCAGCGATAACGGGGGTAATGAGCAGTTCTTC. The encoded protein is CASDNGGNEQFF.

This clone was picked up many times. The genes are TRBV5-1 and TRBJ2-3; D is perhaps TRBD1 or TRBD2 (5 bases each). V dropped 4 bases and J dropped 1 base, with 16 bases sitting between them. The CDR3 is made up of 16 amino acids. CDR1 and CDR2 from the germline V gene are SGHRS and YFSETQ. The CDR3 DNA follows: TGCGCCAGCAGCCTGAGACCCGGGGCCGGCACAGATACGCAGTATTTT. As protein: CASSLRPGAGTDTQYF.

This clone was picked up a small number of times. The chain has TRBV7-2 and TRBJ2-1; TRBD2 matches 9 bases. The CDR3 totals 15 residues. The germline V gene has CDR1 SGHTA and CDR2 FQGNSA. The V gene end was trimmed by 5 bases and the J gene end by 2 bases; junction bases not matched to a gene: 4. The CDR3 coding sequence is TGTGCCAGCAGCCTAGGGACTAGCACCTACAATGAGCAGTTCTTC. The encoded protein is CASSLGTSTYNEQFF. The entire variable domain, with the rest obtained from reference TRBV7-2 and TRBJ2-1, is as follows: GAGVSQSPSNKVTEKGKDVELRCDPISGHTALYWYRQSLGQGLEFLIYFQGNSAPDKSGLPSDRFSAERTGGSVSTLTIQRTQQEDSAVYLCASSLGTSTYNEQFFGPGTRLTVL.